This T cell receptor beta chain was captured in a study of OX40 agonist ivuxolimab in advanced cancers. Sequencing used immunoSEQ multiplex PCR; TCRdb keeps in-frame clones, though not all of them. Among more than 45,000 clones listed, around 94% were seen once. CDR1 and CDR2 from the germline V gene are SGHRS and YFSETQ. The CDR3 is made up of 15 amino acids. V lost 3 bases to trimming and J lost 2 bases; unmatched junction nucleotides: 3. V gene TRBV5-1 combines with J gene TRBJ1-1; 11 bases are a match to TRBD1. The TCR comes from an adult with an advanced solid tumor such as melanoma, head and neck, liver or kidney cancer. The source material was CD4+ or CD8+ T cells sorted from blood, sampled in a trial of the OX40 agonist ivuxolimab. The CDR3 DNA reads TGCGCCAGCAGCTGGGGACAGGGGGGCAACACTGAAGCTTTCTTT. It translates to CASSWGQGGNTEAFF.